This T cell receptor (beta chain) came from a study of shared clonotypes between healthy human individuals. Profiled with immunoSEQ multiplex PCR; TCRdb holds only in-frame clones, not every one. Among 900,000 to 1,200,000 clones, around 78% were seen once, and the ten largest hold around 0.61%. This clone showed up just a few times. Sequences were obtained from memory CD4+ T cells from PBMCs. Subset noted: CD45RA-negative fraction. This TCR was recovered from a man between 18 and 35 years old in good health. Some clones in this sample may be carry-over from other donors' samples.

The CDR3: CASSQDHIAGPPQFF. The CDR3 DNA follows: TGTGCCAGCAGCCAAGACCACATAGCGGGGCCCCCTCAGTTCTTC. The J gene is TRBJ2-1, the V gene TRBV14; 8 nucleotides agree with TRBD2. The CDR3 is 15 amino acids. Germline V gene data show CDR1 as SGHDN and CDR2 as FVKESK. After removal of 0 bases from V and 13 bases from J, the junction contained 11 bases not matched to a gene.